This passage covers 25 T cell receptor beta chains from one sample sequenced in a study of cytomegalovirus exposure and HLA in healthy donors (dated by TCRdb to between 2016 and 2019). The method was the immunoSEQ multiplex PCR assay. What TCRdb holds here is the immuneACCESS table cut down to in-frame rearrangements. Part of the clones is not present; checked against another copy, under half of the missing clones reflect an unresolved V gene, and the others are unexplained. Present in this sample are about 140,000 clones, about 83% of which were seen just once. The top ten clones comprise almost 1.5% of the sample. Sequences were obtained from PBMCs. The receptors stem from a woman younger than 45 in good health and CMV-seronegative.

This chain connects TRBV2 to TRBJ2-7, with 9 bases aligning to TRBD2. The CDR3 totals 15 residues. Looked up from germline, CDR1 is SNHLY and CDR2 is FYNNEI. The V and J ends lost 7 bases and 2 bases, in that order; junction bases with no gene match: 9. The DNA of the CDR3 is TGTGCCAGCAAGGGGGAGGCGGGGGGGCCCTACGAGCAGTACTTC. The encoded protein is CASKGEAGGPYEQYF.

Here the CDR3 reads CASSLNNEQFF. CDR3 nucleotide sequence: TGTGCCAGCAGTTTAAACAATGAGCAGTTCTTC. This chain uses TRBV6-5 with TRBJ2-1; D not resolved. The germline gives CDR1 MNHEY, CDR2 SVGAGI. CDR3 length: 11 residues. The V end was cut by 4 bases, the J end by 5 bases, with 3 bases between.

The chain is built from TRBV2 and TRBJ2-1; the match to TRBD2 covers 7 bases. This CDR3 comprises 14 residues. The trim removed 5 bases at V and 3 bases at J, leaving 4 bases unmatched. CDR1 and CDR2 from the germline V gene are SNHLY and FYNNEI. CDR3 coding DNA: TGTGCCAGCAGTCTAGCGGCGGGCTACAATGAGCAGTTCTTC. It encodes CASSLAAGYNEQFF.

V and J are TRBV9 and TRBJ2-3, with 9 positions matching TRBD2. The CDR3 is 17 residues long. The V segment lost 1 base and the J segment 7 bases; nucleotides outside the gene matches: 13. From germline, CDR1 is SGDLS and CDR2 YYNGEE. The DNA of the CDR3 is TGTGCCAGCAGCGTATCGGTTGGCGGGGGGGCTGGAAATACGCAGTATTTT. Protein: CASSVSVGGGAGNTQYF. Supplemented by reference TRBV9 and TRBJ2-3, the full variable domain reads DSGVTQTPKHLITATGQRVTLRCSPRSGDLSVYWYQQSLDQGLQFLIQYYNGEERAKGNILERFSAQQFPDLHSELNLSSLELGDSALYFCASSVSVGGGAGNTQYFGPGTRLTVL.

The chain recombines TRBV7-8 with TRBJ1-2; tentative D call: TRBD1 (6 bases). The CDR3 consists of 14 residues. V shed 3 bases and J shed 4 bases, with 12 bases lying between them. Germline V lookup: CDR1 SGHVS, CDR2 FQNEAQ. Here the CDR3 reads CASSLGTGFYGYTF. DNA of the CDR3: TGTGCCAGCAGCTTGGGAACAGGGTTCTATGGCTACACCTTC.

This chain uses TRBV19 with TRBJ2-3; TRBD2 is a possible D gene (6 bases). Trimming left V 7 bases short and J 3 bases short, with 17 bases between. Germline V gene lookup returns CDR1 LNHDA and CDR2 SQIVND (reference sequence). The CDR3 totals 15 residues. The CDR3 reads CASKGTVFGTDTQYF. The DNA for the CDR3 is TGTGCCAGTAAAGGGACTGTCTTTGGTACAGATACGCAGTATTTT.

The chain couples TRBV4-2 to TRBJ2-7, with a tentative D call TRBD1 (6 bases). Germline V gene data show CDR1 as LGHNA and CDR2 as YNFKEQ. The CDR3 totals 16 residues. V was pared by 4 bases and J by 0 bases, with 16 bases between. CDR3 DNA sequence: TGTGCCAGCAGCCGAGAGGGTAGGGGGTCCTCCTACGAGCAGTACTTC. Residues: CASSREGRGSSYEQYF.

This clone was seen once. The chain recombines TRBV5-6 with TRBJ1-2; TRBD1 agrees at 8 bases. Germline-derived CDR1 and CDR2 are SGHDT and YYEEEE. V shed 3 bases and J 3 bases; nucleotides not matched to a gene: 10. This CDR3 contains 16 residues. The CDR3 DNA is TGTGCCAGCAGCTCTTGGATGGACAGGGAACACTATGGCTACACCTTC. It is translated as CASSSWMDREHYGYTF.

The CDR3: CASSTRQLNQPQHF. In DNA, the CDR3 is TGTGCCAGTAGTACCCGACAGTTAAATCAGCCCCAGCATTTT. This rearrangement joins TRBV19 to TRBJ1-5; possibly TRBD1 for D (5 bases). Trimming removed 4 bases from V and 4 bases from J, with 11 bases in between. This CDR3 contains 14 residues. Germline assignment: CDR1 LNHDA and CDR2 SQIVND (reference sequence).

V gene TRBV27 combines with J gene TRBJ1-1; 8 positions match TRBD1. The V segment lost 6 bases and the J segment 10 bases; nucleotides outside the gene matches: 16. The CDR3 has 15 amino acids. Germline V CDR1 and CDR2: MNHEY, SMNVEV (reference sequence). CDR3 loop: CASSSSRTGYLTAFF. CDR3 in DNA: TGTGCCAGCAGCTCGTCCCGGACAGGGTATCTAACAGCTTTCTTT.

The rearrangement links TRBV2 to TRBJ2-7; D is possibly TRBD2 (6 bases). V was cut by 6 bases and J by 1 base, with 10 bases left in between. The CDR3 loop spans 13 amino acids. Per the germline V gene, CDR1 is SNHLY and CDR2 is FYNNEI. The CDR3: CASRPGASYEQYF. The CDR3 DNA sequence: TGTGCCAGCAGACCGGGAGCATCCTACGAGCAGTACTTC.

This rearrangement joins TRBV28 to TRBJ2-3; 7 bases fit TRBD1. CDR1 and CDR2 from the germline V gene are MDHEN and SYDVKM. CDR3 size: 12 residues. V dropped 6 bases and J dropped 9; count of bases not matched to a gene: 6. For the CDR3, the DNA is TGTGCCAGCAGAACAGGGGTTAGGACGCAGTATTTT. It translates to CASRTGVRTQYF.

This chain connects TRBV14 to TRBJ1-1, with D perhaps TRBD1 (5 bases). The germline V gene encodes CDR1 SGHDN and CDR2 FVKESK. The CDR3 length is 12 residues. V was pared by 8 bases and J by 4 bases, with 11 bases between. CDR3 DNA: TGTGCCAGCCGGGGGGTGGGCACTGAAGCTTTCTTT. It encodes CASRGVGTEAFF.

This chain links TRBV4-2 with TRBJ2-5; TRBD2 agrees at 10 bases. V lost 1 base to trimming and J lost 1 base; unmatched junction nucleotides: 12. Germline CDR1 reads LGHNA; CDR2 reads YNFKEQ. This CDR3 contains 19 residues. CDR3 protein: CASSQGSGGALSSQETQYF. The CDR3 DNA reads as TGTGCCAGCAGCCAAGGAAGCGGGGGGGCCCTATCGAGCCAAGAGACCCAGTACTTC.

In its sample, this clone was seen a few times. V usage is TRBV5-4 and J usage is TRBJ2-2, with TRBD1 matching over 7 bases. Germline V lookup: CDR1 SGHNT, CDR2 YYREEE (reference sequence). Losses at the gene ends were 5 bases for V and 5 bases for J; bases not matched to a gene: 3. CDR3 length equals 13 residues. CDR3 in DNA: TGTGCCAGCAGTTTACAGGGGACCGGGGAGCTGTTTTTT. It yields the protein CASSLQGTGELFF.

The J gene is TRBJ1-2, the V gene TRBV29-1, with TRBD1 matching over 8 bases. V lost 4 bases, J lost 2 bases, and 6 bases stayed unmatched. The germline gives CDR1 SQVTM, CDR2 ANQGSEA. The CDR3 covers 14 residues. The CDR3 nucleotides read TGCAGCGTTGCGATCAGGGGGCGAAACTATGGCTACACCTTC. This translates into CSVAIRGRNYGYTF.

The rearrangement links TRBV6-1 to TRBJ1-2; 7 nucleotides agree with TRBD1. Germline V gene sequence: CDR1 MNHNS, CDR2 SASEGT. This CDR3 has 16 residues. V lost 1 base to trimming and J lost 1 base; unmatched junction nucleotides: 6. The CDR3 here is CASSEEGARGNYGYTF. The CDR3 nucleotides are TGTGCCAGCAGTGAAGAGGGGGCGAGAGGTAACTATGGCTACACCTTC.

The chain employs TRBV4-1 and TRBJ2-5; 11 nucleotides align to TRBD2. Germline CDR1 is MGHRA and CDR2 is YSYEKL. The junction had 18 bases not matched to a gene; V was cut back by 2 bases and J by 7 bases. This CDR3 is built from 19 residues. The CDR3 coding sequence is TGCGCCAGCAGCCAACGCAGCGGGCTAGCGGGGGGAAAAGTAGGGACCCAGTACTTC. It encodes CASSQRSGLAGGKVGTQYF.

The chain employs TRBV13 and TRBJ2-3, with 10 bases matching TRBD1. Losses at the gene ends were 5 bases for V and 0 bases for J; bases not matched to a gene: 5. The CDR3 is 16 residues long. Per germline, CDR1 PRHDT and CDR2 FYEKMQ (reference sequence). CDR3 in amino acids: CASSPRTGGSTDTQYF. The CDR3 DNA reads as TGTGCCAGCAGCCCCCGGACAGGGGGGAGCACAGATACGCAGTATTTT.

In the case of this clone: A junction boundary mismatches the germline segment, possibly from a read error. The genes are TRBV7-7 and TRBJ2-5; D perhaps matches TRBD2 (6 bases). The germline V gene has CDR1 SSHAT and CDR2 FNYEAQ (reference sequence). CDR3 length: 13 amino acids. Written as DNA, the CDR3 is TGTGCTAGCAGCTCGGGACTTCAAGAGACCCAGTACTTC. Encoded protein: CASSSGLQETQYF.

This rearrangement joins TRBV5-1 to TRBJ2-3, with TRBD2 matching 7 bases. Per germline, CDR1 SGHRS and CDR2 YFSETQ. J lost 2 bases, V lost 2 bases, and 5 bases had no gene match. The CDR3 contains 15 residues. The CDR3 bases are TGCGCCAGCAGCTTAGCGGGGAGATTCACAGATACGCAGTATTTT. This codes for CASSLAGRFTDTQYF.

V is TRBV15 and J is TRBJ1-1; D might be TRBD1 (5 bases). The germline V gene encodes CDR1 LNHNV and CDR2 YYDKDF (reference sequence). CDR3 length: 16 residues. V lost 0 bases and J 1 base, leaving 12 bases between the germline ends. For the CDR3, the DNA is TGTGCCACCAGCAGAGATTTTCGCAGGGAGAACACTGAAGCTTTCTTT. Translation gives CATSRDFRRENTEAFF.

The chain combines TRBV7-9 with TRBJ2-5; no reliable D call. The germline gives CDR1 SEHNR, CDR2 FQNEAQ (reference sequence). Deletions cut 2 bases from V and 5 bases from J, with 6 bases between. The CDR3 runs 12 residues. The CDR3 spells CASSLSRETQYF. CDR3 nucleotide sequence: TGTGCCAGCAGCTTAAGTCGGGAGACCCAGTACTTC. Supplemented by reference TRBV7-9 and TRBJ2-5, the full variable domain reads DTGVSQNPRHKITKRGQNVTFRCDPISEHNRLYWYRQTLGQGPEFLTYFQNEAQLEKSRLLSDRFSAERPKGSFSTLEIQRTEQGDSAMYLCASSLSRETQYFGPGTRLLVL.

This sequence joins TRBV2 and TRBJ2-3, with 9 nucleotides matching TRBD2. This CDR3 contains 16 residues. The trim removed 4 bases at V and 1 base at J, leaving 6 bases unmatched. Germline CDR1 reads SNHLY; CDR2 reads FYNNEI. The CDR3 nucleotides are TGTGCCAGCAGTGCCGGAGCGGGGGGACGCACAGATACGCAGTATTTT. Translated, it gives CASSAGAGGRTDTQYF. Combining the CDR3 with reference TRBV2 and TRBJ2-3 gives the whole variable domain EPEVTQTPSHQVTQMGQEVILRCVPISNHLYFYWYRQILGQKVEFLVSFYNNEISEKSEIFDDQFSVERPDGSNFTLKIRSTKLEDSAMYFCASSAGAGGRTDTQYFGPGTRLTVL.

V usage is TRBV9 and J usage is TRBJ2-5; TRBD2 matches 9 bases. The CDR3 has 15 amino acids. The V gene end was trimmed by 1 base and the J gene end by 7 bases; junction bases not matched to a gene: 8. Germline V CDR1 and CDR2: SGDLS, YYNGEE. The CDR3 protein is CASSVIPSGVGTQYF. As DNA, the CDR3 is TGTGCCAGCAGCGTAATCCCTAGCGGGGTTGGGACCCAGTACTTC. Complete variable domain (other parts from reference TRBV9 and TRBJ2-5): DSGVTQTPKHLITATGQRVTLRCSPRSGDLSVYWYQQSLDQGLQFLIQYYNGEERAKGNILERFSAQQFPDLHSELNLSSLELGDSALYFCASSVIPSGVGTQYFGPGTRLLVL.